What follows are 2 T cell receptor beta chains derived from one specimen sequenced in a study of T cell responses to AZD1222 COVID-19 vaccine. Libraries were prepared by immunoSEQ multiplex PCR; TCRdb keeps only in-frame clonotypes and omits some of them. This repertoire shows 100,000 to 130,000 clones, around nine tenths found once; its top ten account for around 4.5%. The sample in question was peripheral blood, obtained 28 days after the second AZD1222 dose. The receptors stem from an adult who received the AZD1222 COVID-19 vaccine.

The chain joins TRBV18 to TRBJ2-7, with a possible D match to TRBD2 (5 bases). This CDR3 is built from 12 residues. Germline-derived CDR1 and CDR2 are KGHSH and LQKENI. Trimming took off 5 bases at V and 4 bases at J, with 9 bases between the two ends. CDR3 amino acids: CASSTTGYEQYF. As DNA, the CDR3 is TGTGCCAGCTCAACGACGGGGTACGAGCAGTACTTC. The complete variable domain, with remaining parts taken from reference TRBV18 and TRBJ2-7, reads NAGVMQNPRHLVRRRGQEARLRCSPMKGHSHVYWYRQLPEEGLKFMVYLQKENIIDESGMPKERFSAEFPKEGPSILRIQQVVRGDSAAYFCASSTTGYEQYFGPGTRLTVT.

This clone was recorded once. The V and J genes are TRBV5-1 and TRBJ1-4, with D possibly matching TRBD1 (5 bases). The germline V gene has CDR1 SGHRS and CDR2 YFSETQ. Trimming cost V 4 bases and J 6 bases, with 19 bases left between them. This CDR3 region has 16 residues. The CDR3 here is CASSKGQRGVDEKLFF. The CDR3 DNA is TGCGCCAGCAGCAAGGGTCAAAGGGGCGTTGATGAAAAACTGTTTTTT.